The source of this TCR beta chain is a study of T-cell reconstitution after alpha-beta-depleted transplantation in children. Germline CDR1 reads SEHNR; CDR2 reads FQNEAQ (reference sequence). V was cut by 3 bases and J by 4 bases, with 16 bases left in between. This CDR3 comprises 16 residues. Unique molecular identifiers were incorporated when the TCRbeta library was constructed. MiXCR was run by TCRdb on the PCR reads, yielding one entry per CDR3 protein. The table lists around 580,000 distinct CDR3 sequences, about a quarter of them singletons. This sample comprised PBMCs, obtained before TCRalphabeta/CD19-depleted stem cell transplant. The rearrangement uses TRBV7-9 and TRBJ2-1; D uncertain. This TCR derives from a boy in the first two years of life with Wiskott-Aldrich syndrome, due to receive a stem cell transplant. CDR3 nucleotide sequence: TGTGCCAGCAGCTTTGTGCGTAGAGTGAAGTACAATGAGCAGTTCTTC. It codes for CASSFVRRVKYNEQFF.